This T cell receptor (beta chain) was identified in a study of immune evolution from preneoplasia to lung adenocarcinoma. Germline V lookup: CDR1 MNHNS, CDR2 SASEGT. V dropped 1 base and J dropped 4 bases, with 11 bases sitting between them. CDR3 length equals 15 residues. Sequencing used immunoSEQ multiplex PCR; TCRdb keeps in-frame clones, though not all of them. The data hold tens of thousands of clones, with 75% observed a single time. The receptor's source is a person aged 55 to 69 with lung adenocarcinoma. The gene calls are TRBV6-1 and TRBJ2-4; D uncertain. The sample taken for sequencing was FFPE invasive lung adenocarcinoma tissue. The CDR3 reads CASSEEGAEKNIQYF. CDR3 coding DNA: TGTGCCAGCAGTGAAGAGGGTGCCGAAAAAAACATTCAGTACTTC.